These 12 T cell receptor beta chains originate from one sample sequenced in a study of blood T cell repertoires in COVID-19. Assay: immunoSEQ multiplex PCR; the TCRdb copy retains only in-frame clones and omits some. The repertoire consists of roughly 70,000 clones, with about 80% occurring once and the leading ten covering about 5%. The sequenced sample was peripheral blood. The receptors were gathered from a woman aged 60-70 years with acute or convalescent COVID-19.

The rearrangement joins TRBV5-1 to TRBJ2-7, with 10 positions matching TRBD1. The V and J ends lost 7 bases and 6 bases, in that order; junction bases with no gene match: 10. The germline gives CDR1 SGHRS, CDR2 YFSETQ. This CDR3 comprises 14 residues. CDR3 nucleotide sequence: TGCGCCAGCGGCCGGGACAGGGGTGTTCCCGAGCAGTACTTC. This gives the protein CASGRDRGVPEQYF. The full variable domain, completed using reference TRBV5-1 and TRBJ2-7, is KAGVTQTPRYLIKTRGQQVTLSCSPISGHRSVSWYQQTPGQGLQFLFEYFSETQRNKGNFPGRFSGRQFSNSRSEMNVSTLELGDSALYLCASGRDRGVPEQYFGPGTRLTVT.

The chain recombines TRBV7-9 with TRBJ2-3; TRBD1 agrees at 7 bases. Per the germline V gene, CDR1 is SEHNR and CDR2 is FQNEAQ (reference sequence). With 5 bases clipped from V and 3 bases from J, the junction kept 14 bases outside the gene matches. The CDR3 consists of 17 residues. The CDR3 sequence is CASSPAFDRVATDTQYF. CDR3 coding DNA: TGTGCCAGCAGCCCCGCCTTCGACAGGGTGGCGACAGATACGCAGTATTTT. The variable domain in full, completed from reference TRBV7-9 and TRBJ2-3, reads DTGVSQNPRHKITKRGQNVTFRCDPISEHNRLYWYRQTLGQGPEFLTYFQNEAQLEKSRLLSDRFSAERPKGSFSTLEIQRTEQGDSAMYLCASSPAFDRVATDTQYFGPGTRLTVL.

The V and J genes are TRBV25-1 and TRBJ1-1; TRBD1 agrees at 9 bases. After removal of 5 bases from V and 1 base from J, the junction contained 11 bases not matched to a gene. CDR3 length: 17 residues. Germline CDR1 and CDR2: MGHDK and SYGVNS. CDR3 sequence: CASSPYPTGGANTEAFF. The CDR3 nucleotides read TGTGCCAGCAGTCCATACCCGACAGGGGGAGCGAACACTGAAGCTTTCTTT.

The chain carries TRBV6-5 and TRBJ1-2; TRBD1 matches 7 bases. The junction had 9 bases not matched to a gene; V was cut back by 4 bases and J by 7 bases. This CDR3 contains 14 residues. The germline V gene has CDR1 MNHEY and CDR2 SVGAGI. CDR3: CASSSLGPGGGYTF. Written as DNA, the CDR3 is TGTGCCAGCAGTTCCCTCGGACCAGGGGGTGGCTACACCTTC.

The chain carries TRBV7-9 and TRBJ1-1, with D uncertain. There are 14 residues in the CDR3. Trimming cost V 4 bases and J 3 bases, with 12 bases left between them. Per germline, CDR1 SEHNR and CDR2 FQNEAQ (reference sequence). CDR3 nucleotides: TGTGCCAGCAGCTCCCCCCCCGGGGACACTGAAGCTTTCTTT. Translated: CASSSPPGDTEAFF. Based on the CDR3 plus reference TRBV7-9 and TRBJ1-1, the full variable domain is DTGVSQNPRHKITKRGQNVTFRCDPISEHNRLYWYRQTLGQGPEFLTYFQNEAQLEKSRLLSDRFSAERPKGSFSTLEIQRTEQGDSAMYLCASSSPPGDTEAFFGQGTRLTVV.

The J gene is TRBJ1-1, the V gene TRBV3-1 (or the pseudogene TRBV3-2), with 9 nucleotides matching TRBD1. This CDR3 has 14 amino acids. Germline CDR1 is LGHDT and CDR2 is YNNKEL (reference sequence). V trimming: 6 bases; J trimming: 5 bases; junction bases outside the gene matches: 7. Here the CDR3 DNA reads TGTGCCAGCAGGGGGGACAGGGCTGGAACTGAAGCTTTCTTT. Its protein is CASRGDRAGTEAFF.

This chain uses TRBV12-3 or TRBV12-4 with TRBJ2-7, with D perhaps matching TRBD1 (6 bases). The CDR3 is 12 residues long. The germline V and J ends were trimmed by 3 bases and 3 bases, with 6 bases remaining between them. The CDR3 DNA sequence: TGTGCCAGCAGTTTGGGACACTACGAGCAGTACTTC. This codes for CASSLGHYEQYF.

The rearrangement uses TRBV30 and TRBJ1-1, with TRBD1 matching 8 bases. The CDR3 is 11 residues long. Germline assignment: CDR1 GTSNPN and CDR2 SVGIG (reference sequence). V was clipped by 3 bases and J by 11 bases; unmatched bases: 5. DNA for the CDR3: TGTGCCTGGAGAGGACAGGGACAGGCTTTCTTT. This gives the protein CAWRGQGQAFF.

In this sample, this clone turned up once. The chain is built from TRBV3-1 (or the pseudogene TRBV3-2) and TRBJ2-1, with D perhaps matching TRBD1 (5 bases). CDR1 and CDR2 (germline): LGHDT, YNNKEL (reference sequence). The CDR3 runs to 13 residues. Trimming shortened V by 4 bases and J by 4 bases, and 8 bases separated the two germline ends. The chain's CDR3 is CASSLRQYNEQFF. The CDR3 coding sequence is TGTGCCAGCAGCCTTCGACAGTACAATGAGCAGTTCTTC.

Only one count was recorded for this clone. This chain uses TRBV5-4 with TRBJ2-5, with 8 bases matching TRBD2. V shed 4 bases, J shed 0 bases, and the junction held 2 bases outside the gene matches. The CDR3 spans 14 residues. Germline V lookup: CDR1 SGHNT, CDR2 YYREEE (reference sequence). CDR3 bases: TGTGCCAGCAGCGCAGCGGGGGACCAAGAGACCCAGTACTTC. The encoded protein is CASSAAGDQETQYF.

The chain has TRBV2 and TRBJ1-5, with 9 bases that match TRBD1. This CDR3 comprises 16 residues. V gave up 5 bases and J gave up 6 bases; unmatched junction bases: 11. The germline CDR1 and CDR2 sequences are SNHLY and FYNNEI. The CDR3 region is CASSSTGGHRIQPQHF. The CDR3 nucleotides are TGTGCCAGCAGTTCAACAGGGGGCCATAGGATTCAGCCCCAGCATTTT. Variable domain in full (rest from reference TRBV2 and TRBJ1-5): EPEVTQTPSHQVTQMGQEVILRCVPISNHLYFYWYRQILGQKVEFLVSFYNNEISEKSEIFDDQFSVERPDGSNFTLKIRSTKLEDSAMYFCASSSTGGHRIQPQHFGDGTRLSIL.

This clone was found once. This rearrangement joins TRBV4-2 to TRBJ2-3, with 11 bases identical to TRBD2. The CDR3 has 18 residues. The germline gives CDR1 LGHNA, CDR2 YNFKEQ. Unmatched junction bases numbered 8, after V lost 1 base and J lost 2 bases. The CDR3 reads CASSQGPGTSGLTDTQYF. The CDR3 DNA reads TGTGCCAGCAGCCAAGGCCCCGGGACTAGCGGACTCACAGATACGCAGTATTTT.